This is a list of T cell receptor beta chains from one sample in a study of blood T cell repertoires in COVID-19. Sequenced by immunoSEQ multiplex PCR; TCRdb stores in-frame clones only, minus some. The sample carries tens of thousands of clones, 80% to 95% recorded once. Input material: peripheral blood. The receptor source for this set is a man between 50 and 59 years old with active COVID-19. CDR3s include the opening cysteine and the closing phenylalanine or tryptophan. The D gene is left open where the match is weak. Size values are once, few and many counts, or a class for expanded clones, and some rows have none.

cdr3_length	v_call	clone_size	j_call	d_call	cdr3_nt	cdr3_aa
17	TRBV4-2	NA	TRBJ2-3	TRBD2	TGTGCCAGCAGCCCGGGGACTAGCCTTTCCGTGGCAGATACGCAGTATTTT	CASSPGTSLSVADTQYF
15	TRBV19	once	TRBJ2-5	TRBD1	TGTGCCAGTAGTATCTCCGACAGGGGTGGAGAGACCCAGTACTTC	CASSISDRGGETQYF
14	TRBV6-5	NA	TRBJ1-5	NA	TGTGCCAGCTCCAGGTCATATAGCAATCAGCCCCAGCATTTT	CASSRSYSNQPQHF
14	TRBV2	NA	TRBJ2-5	TRBD1	TGTGCCAGCAGTGTGGCAGGGGGAGTGGAGACCCAGTACTTC	CASSVAGGVETQYF
15	TRBV5-1	NA	TRBJ2-6	NA	TGCGCCAGCAGCCCCCAGGCGGGAGGGGCCAACGTCCTGACTTTC	CASSPQAGGANVLTF
16	TRBV9	NA	TRBJ2-7	NA	TGTGCCAGCAGCGTAGGTAACAGCGGGCTAGAGGCCGAGCAGTACTTC	CASSVGNSGLEAEQYF
16	TRBV28	few	TRBJ1-3	NA	TGTGCCAGCAGTACCCGGGACTGGTCCTCTGGAAACACCATATATTTT	CASSTRDWSSGNTIYF
13	TRBV9	NA	TRBJ2-7	NA	TGTGCCAGCAGCGTAGTGGAGGGTTACGAGCAGTACTTC	CASSVVEGYEQYF
14	TRBV11-2	once	TRBJ2-7	TRBD2	TGTGCCAGCAGTTTGAGACTAGCTACCTACGAGCAGTACTTC	CASSLRLATYEQYF
16	TRBV6-6	NA	TRBJ1-1	NA	TGTGCCAGCAGTTTAGGACAGCTCCTCAGGAACACTGAAGCTTTCTTT	CASSLGQLLRNTEAFF
15	TRBV5-5	NA	TRBJ2-7	NA	TGTGCCAGCAGTCTACTGAACAGGGATTATTACGAGCAGTACTTC	CASSLLNRDYYEQYF
13	TRBV27	NA	TRBJ2-7	TRBD2	TGTGCCAGCAGTTTAGGACTAGCGGGGGAGCAGTACTTC	CASSLGLAGEQYF
15	TRBV2	NA	TRBJ1-6	TRBD1	TGTGCCAGCGGACGACAGGGGATGGAGAGTTCACCCCTCCACTTT	CASGRQGMESSPLHF
14	TRBV6-2/TRBV6-3	NA	TRBJ1-5	NA	TGTGCCAGCAGCCTGGGAGGATGGAATCAGCCCCAGCATTTT	CASSLGGWNQPQHF
13	TRBV28	NA	TRBJ2-7	TRBD2	TGTGCCAGCAGACGCGGGAGGGCCTACGAGCAGTACTTC	CASRRGRAYEQYF
12	TRBV6-5	once	TRBJ2-7	NA	TGTGCCAGCGGCGACATCGTGATTCATCAGTACTTC	CASGDIVIHQYF
16	TRBV5-1	NA	TRBJ1-6	NA	TGCGCCAGCAGCTTGGCAAATAGCGGAGGCGGTTCACCCCTCCACTTT	CASSLANSGGGSPLHF
17	TRBV2	NA	TRBJ2-6	TRBD1	TGTGCCAGCAGGTCCAGGGGGCGGCTAACTGGGGCCAACGTCCTGACTTTC	CASRSRGRLTGANVLTF
14	TRBV25-1	NA	TRBJ2-7	TRBD1	TGTGCCAGCAGTGAGGCCCGGACAGGGAACGAGCAGTACTTC	CASSEARTGNEQYF
14	TRBV9	NA	TRBJ1-4	TRBD1	TGTGCCAGCAGCGTGGGACAGGGGAATGAAAAACTGTTTTTT	CASSVGQGNEKLFF